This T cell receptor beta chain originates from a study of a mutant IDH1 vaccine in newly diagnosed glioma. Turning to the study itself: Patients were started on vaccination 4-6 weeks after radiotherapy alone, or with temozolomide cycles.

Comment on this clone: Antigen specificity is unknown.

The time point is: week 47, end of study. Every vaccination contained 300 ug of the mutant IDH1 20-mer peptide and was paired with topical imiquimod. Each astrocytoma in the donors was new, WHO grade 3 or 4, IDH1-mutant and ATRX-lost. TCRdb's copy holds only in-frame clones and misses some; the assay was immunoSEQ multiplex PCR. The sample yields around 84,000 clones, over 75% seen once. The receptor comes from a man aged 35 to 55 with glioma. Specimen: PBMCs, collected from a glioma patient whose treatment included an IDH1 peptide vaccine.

The CDR3 bases are TGTGCCAGCAGTTACACAGACTATAATTCACCCCTCCACTTT. Its translation is CASSYTDYNSPLHF. The chain is built from TRBV6-5 and TRBJ1-6; no clear D. This CDR3 has 14 amino acids. The germline V and J ends were trimmed by 2 bases and 3 bases, with 5 bases remaining between them. Germline loops: CDR1 MNHEY, CDR2 SVGAGI.